The T cell receptor (beta chain) described here comes from a study of T-cell reconstitution after alpha-beta-depleted transplantation in children. Study results and caveats: There were some patients whose high TCRbeta diversity at day 60 came from surviving recipient T cells and thymic progenitors. By one year post-transplant, T-cell counts and diversity largely arose from T cells that were newly produced. By about two months after transplant, alpha-beta T cells reportedly arose from several hundred graft clones that had expanded.

Germline CDR1 is MNHEY and CDR2 is SVGAGI. The V gene lost 4 bases and the J gene lost 4 bases, with 5 bases spanning the gap. The CDR3 consists of 13 residues. Preparation of the TCRbeta library was carried out with unique molecular identifiers. TCRdb recomputed calls from the PCR reads with MiXCR, one row per CDR3 protein. The profile shows fewer than 350,000 distinct CDR3 sequences, roughly 7.8% of them singletons. This clonotype was recorded a few times. Antigen specificity is unknown. The J gene is TRBJ2-6, the V gene TRBV6-5; tentative D call: TRBD2 (5 bases). This TCR derives from a female patient aged 2 to 10 who had a stem cell transplant for Fanconi anemia, so the T cells may come from the graft donor. The sample was peripheral blood, taken 360 days after TCRalphabeta/CD19-depleted stem cell transplant. Here the CDR3 DNA reads TGTGCCAGCAGTTGGAGGGGGGCCAACGTCCTGACTTTC. This sequence encodes CASSWRGANVLTF.